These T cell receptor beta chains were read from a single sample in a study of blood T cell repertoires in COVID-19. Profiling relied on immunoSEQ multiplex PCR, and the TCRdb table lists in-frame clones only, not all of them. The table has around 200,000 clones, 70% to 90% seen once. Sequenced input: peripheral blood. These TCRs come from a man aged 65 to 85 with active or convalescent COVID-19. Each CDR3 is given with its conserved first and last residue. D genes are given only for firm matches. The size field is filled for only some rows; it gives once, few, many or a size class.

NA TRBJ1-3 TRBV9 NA TGTGCCAGCGCAAACAGGGAAAGAGGAAACACCATATATTTT CASANRERGNTIYF
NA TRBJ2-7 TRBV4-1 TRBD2 TGCGCCAGCAGCCACGCTGGACTAGCCCGCTCCTACGAGCAGTACTTC CASSHAGLARSYEQYF
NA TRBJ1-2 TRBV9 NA TGTGCCAGCAGCGTAGGGGGGGAATTTAGGGGCTATGGCTACACCTTC CASSVGGEFRGYGYTF
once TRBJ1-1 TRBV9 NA TGTGCCAGCAGCGTAGGGGAGGGGCGAACTGAAGCTTTCTTT CASSVGEGRTEAFF
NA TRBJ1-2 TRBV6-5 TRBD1 TGTGCCAGCAGATCAGGGGGCGCCGATTATGGCTACACCTTC CASRSGGADYGYTF
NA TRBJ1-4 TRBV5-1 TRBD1 TGCGCCAGCAGCCCGCTACAGGGGGCTGGGGAAAAACTGTTTTTT CASSPLQGAGEKLFF
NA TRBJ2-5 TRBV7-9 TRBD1 TGTGCCAGCTCTACACTTCCGGGACAGGGGGGTAAGGCCCAGTACTTC CASSTLPGQGGKAQYF
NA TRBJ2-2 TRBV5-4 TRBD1 TGTGCCAGCAGCTCTACAGGGGGCCCAAACACCGGGGAGCTGTTTTTT CASSSTGGPNTGELFF
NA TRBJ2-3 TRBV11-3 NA TGTGCCAGCAGCTTAGCCGGGGTCGATACGCAGTATTTT CASSLAGVDTQYF
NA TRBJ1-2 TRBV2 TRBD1 TGTGCCAGCAGTGAAGAGTGGCTACAGGGGTCAGAAGGCTACACCTTC CASSEEWLQGSEGYTF
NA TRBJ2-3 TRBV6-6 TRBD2 TGTGCCAGCAGTCCCCGCCCTGGGGCTAGCGGGAGAAGGGATACGCAGTATTTT CASSPRPGASGRRDTQYF
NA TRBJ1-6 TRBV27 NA TGTGCCAGCGGGCCTGAGACGGCAATCAATTCACCCCTCCACTTT CASGPETAINSPLHF
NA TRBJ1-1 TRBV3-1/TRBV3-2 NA TGTGCCAGCAGCCAGGCGGACAGCTGGACTGAAGCTTTCTTT CASSQADSWTEAFF
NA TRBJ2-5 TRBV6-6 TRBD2 TGTGCCAGCAGAGGCGGGGGGCCGTCTCAAGAGACCCAGTACTTC CASRGGGPSQETQYF
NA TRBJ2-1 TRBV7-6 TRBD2 TGTGCCAGCAGCTGGGGGACTAGCGGGAGCCCCTCATCTGAGCAGTTCTTC CASSWGTSGSPSSEQFF
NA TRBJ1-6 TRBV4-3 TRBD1 TGCGCCAGCAGCCGCATCGACAGGGGGAATTCACCCCTCCACTTT CASSRIDRGNSPLHF
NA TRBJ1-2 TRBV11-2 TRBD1 TGTGCCAGCAGCTCCAGACAGGGGTCCTTTGATGGCTACACCTTC CASSSRQGSFDGYTF
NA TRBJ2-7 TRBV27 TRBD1 TGTGCCAGCAGCCGACAGGGGCCCTACGAGCAGTACTTC CASSRQGPYEQYF
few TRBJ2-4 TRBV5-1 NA TGCGCCAGCAGTGGGGGGTCCAAAAACATTCAGTACTTC CASSGGSKNIQYF
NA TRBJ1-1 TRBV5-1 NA TGCGCCAGCAGCCGCGGACAATCGAACACTGAAGCTTTCTTT CASSRGQSNTEAFF
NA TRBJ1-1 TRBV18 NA TGTGCCAGCTCACCACCGTCCTTCAACACTGAAGCTTTCTTT CASSPPSFNTEAFF
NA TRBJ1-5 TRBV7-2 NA TGTGCCAGCAGCTTATGGCAGGGCGGCAATCAGCCCCAGCATTTT CASSLWQGGNQPQHF
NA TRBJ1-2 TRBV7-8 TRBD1 TGTGCCAGCAGCTTGAGGGACAGTGGGAACTATGGCTACACCTTC CASSLRDSGNYGYTF
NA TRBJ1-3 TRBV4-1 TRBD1 TGCGCCAGCAGCCAAGTCGAGGCAGGGGGTGGAAACACCATATATTTT CASSQVEAGGGNTIYF
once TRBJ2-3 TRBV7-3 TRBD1 TGTGCCAGCAGCCCAGACAGGGTGGATACGCAGTATTTT CASSPDRVDTQYF
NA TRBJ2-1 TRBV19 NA TGTGCCAGTAGTATAGGGAGGGGTTACAATGAGCAGTTCTTC CASSIGRGYNEQFF
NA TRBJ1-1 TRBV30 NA TGTGCCTGGAGTCACACTAGGGTTCACACTGAAGCTTTCTTT CAWSHTRVHTEAFF
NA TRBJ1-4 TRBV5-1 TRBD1 TGCGCCAGCAGCCCGGACAGGGCTTCTCAAAGACTGTTTTTT CASSPDRASQRLFF
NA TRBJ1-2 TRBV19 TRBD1 TGTGCCAGTAGACCCCAGACAGGGGTTGGCTACACCTTC CASRPQTGVGYTF
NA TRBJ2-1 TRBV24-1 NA TGTGCCACCACGAAGGCGACAGCGAGGCGGTTCTTC CATTKATARRFF
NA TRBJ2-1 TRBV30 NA TGTGCCTGGAGTGTTGGTGCGGGTGAGCAGTTCTTC CAWSVGAGEQFF
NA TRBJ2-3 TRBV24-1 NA TGTGCCACCAGCGAAACAGGGTACGAGACAGATACGCAGTATTTT CATSETGYETDTQYF
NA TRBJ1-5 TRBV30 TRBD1 TGTGCCTGGAGCGCGGACAGGGGGCAGTTCAGCAATCAGCCCCAGCATTTT CAWSADRGQFSNQPQHF
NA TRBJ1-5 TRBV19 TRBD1 TGTGCCAGTATGCCGACAGGGAACAATCAGCCCCAGCATTTT CASMPTGNNQPQHF
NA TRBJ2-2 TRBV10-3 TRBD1 TGTGCCGCCTCGGGACAGGCGAACACCGGGGAGCTGTTTTTT CAASGQANTGELFF
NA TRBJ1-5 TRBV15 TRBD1 TGTGCCACCAGCAGACAGGGGGACCAGCCCCAGCATTTT CATSRQGDQPQHF
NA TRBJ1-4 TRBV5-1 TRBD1 TGCGCCAGCAGCCAAGCCGGGACAGCTTCTGCAACTAATGAAAAACTGTTTTTT CASSQAGTASATNEKLFF
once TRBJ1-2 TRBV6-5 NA TGTGCCAGCAGTTACAGGGGATCTGGCTACACCTTC CASSYRGSGYTF
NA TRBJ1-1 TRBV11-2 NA TGTGCCAGCAGCCCGGGCGGGGTTGGGAACACTGAAGCTTTCTTT CASSPGGVGNTEAFF
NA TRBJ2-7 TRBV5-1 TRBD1 TGCGCCAGCAGCTTAACAGGGGACTACGAGCAGTACTTC CASSLTGDYEQYF
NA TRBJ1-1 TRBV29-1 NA TGCAGCGTGGGGGGACCCCGGGGAGGCACTGAAGCTTTCTTT CSVGGPRGGTEAFF
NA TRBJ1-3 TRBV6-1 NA TGTGCCAGCAGTGAAAACAGCCCCTCTGGAAACACCATATATTTT CASSENSPSGNTIYF
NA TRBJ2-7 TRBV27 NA TGTGCCAGCAGACTCGACAGATTAGGGGAGCAGTACTTC CASRLDRLGEQYF
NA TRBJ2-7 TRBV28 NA TGTGCCAGCAGTCCTCCGCCTATCCCCTACGAGCAGTACTTC CASSPPPIPYEQYF
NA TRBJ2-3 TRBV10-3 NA TGTGCCATCAGTGAGTCCATGGAGGGTGTGACAGATACGCAGTATTTT CAISESMEGVTDTQYF
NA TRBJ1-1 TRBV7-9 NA TGTGCCAGCAGCTTAGTGGGGCAGAACACTGAAGCTTTCTTT CASSLVGQNTEAFF
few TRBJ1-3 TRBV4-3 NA TGCGCCAGCAGCGAGGCCCGGGTACCTGGAAACACCATATATTTT CASSEARVPGNTIYF
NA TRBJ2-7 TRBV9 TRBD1 TGTGCCAGCAGCCCACTGGGACAGGGTAGCTCCTACGAGCAGTACTTC CASSPLGQGSSYEQYF